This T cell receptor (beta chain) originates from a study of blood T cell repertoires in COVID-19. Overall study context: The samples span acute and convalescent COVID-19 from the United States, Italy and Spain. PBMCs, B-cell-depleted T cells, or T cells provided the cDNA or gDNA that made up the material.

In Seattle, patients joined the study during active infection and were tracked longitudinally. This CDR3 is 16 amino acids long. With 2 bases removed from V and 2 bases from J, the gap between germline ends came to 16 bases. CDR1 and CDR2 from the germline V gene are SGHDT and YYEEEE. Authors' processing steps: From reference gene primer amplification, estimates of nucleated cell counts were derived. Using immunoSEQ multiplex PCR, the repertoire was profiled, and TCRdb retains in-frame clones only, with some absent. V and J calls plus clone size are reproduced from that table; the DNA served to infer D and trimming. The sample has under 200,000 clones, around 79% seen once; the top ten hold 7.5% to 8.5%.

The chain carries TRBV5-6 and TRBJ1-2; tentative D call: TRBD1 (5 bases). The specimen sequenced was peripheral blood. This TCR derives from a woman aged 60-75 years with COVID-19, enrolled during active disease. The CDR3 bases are TGTGCCAGCAGCTTAGGCAGGGTCCCGTTAAACTATGGCTACACCTTC. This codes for CASSLGRVPLNYGYTF. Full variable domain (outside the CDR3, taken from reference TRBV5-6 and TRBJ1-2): DAGVTQSPTHLIKTRGQQVTLRCSPKSGHDTVSWYQQALGQGPQFIFQYYEEEERQRGNFPDRFSGHQFPNYSSELNVNALLLGDSALYLCASSLGRVPLNYGYTFGSGTRLTVV.